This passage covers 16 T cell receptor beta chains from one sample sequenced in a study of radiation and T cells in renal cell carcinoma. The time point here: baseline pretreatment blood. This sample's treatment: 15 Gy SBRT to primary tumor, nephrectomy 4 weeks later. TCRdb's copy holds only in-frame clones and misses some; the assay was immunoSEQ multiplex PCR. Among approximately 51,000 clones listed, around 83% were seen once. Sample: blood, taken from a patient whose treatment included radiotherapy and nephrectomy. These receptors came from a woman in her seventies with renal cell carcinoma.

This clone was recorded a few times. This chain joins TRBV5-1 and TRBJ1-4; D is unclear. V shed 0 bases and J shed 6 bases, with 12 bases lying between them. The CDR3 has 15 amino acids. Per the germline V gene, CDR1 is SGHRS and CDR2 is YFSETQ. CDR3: CASSLEPRRDEKLFF. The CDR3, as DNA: TGCGCCAGCAGCTTGGAGCCACGGAGGGATGAAAAACTGTTTTTT.

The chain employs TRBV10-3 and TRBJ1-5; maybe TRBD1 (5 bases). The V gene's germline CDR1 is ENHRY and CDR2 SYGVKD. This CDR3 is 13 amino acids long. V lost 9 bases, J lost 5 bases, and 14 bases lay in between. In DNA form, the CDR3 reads TGTGCCATGGCGGGGGGGTGGGATCAGCCCCAGCATTTT. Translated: CAMAGGWDQPQHF.

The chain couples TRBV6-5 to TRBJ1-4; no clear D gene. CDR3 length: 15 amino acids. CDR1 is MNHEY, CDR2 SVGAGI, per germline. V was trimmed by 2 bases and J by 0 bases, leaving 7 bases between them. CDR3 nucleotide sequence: TGTGCCAGCAGTTACGGCGGCTCAACTAATGAAAAACTGTTTTTT. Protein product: CASSYGGSTNEKLFF.

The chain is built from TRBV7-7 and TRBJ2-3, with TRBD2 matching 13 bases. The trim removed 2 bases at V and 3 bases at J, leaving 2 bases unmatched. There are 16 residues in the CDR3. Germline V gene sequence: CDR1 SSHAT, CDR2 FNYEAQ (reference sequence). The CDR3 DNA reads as TGTGCCAGCAGCTTAACTAGCGGGGGGGCGACAGATACGCAGTATTTT. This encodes CASSLTSGGATDTQYF.

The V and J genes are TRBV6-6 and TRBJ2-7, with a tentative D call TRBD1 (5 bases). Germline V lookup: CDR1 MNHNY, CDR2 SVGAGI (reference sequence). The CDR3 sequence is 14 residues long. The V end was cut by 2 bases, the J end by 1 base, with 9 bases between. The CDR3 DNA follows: TGTGCCAGCAGTTACAGACAGCAATCCTACGAGCAGTACTTC. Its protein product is CASSYRQQSYEQYF.

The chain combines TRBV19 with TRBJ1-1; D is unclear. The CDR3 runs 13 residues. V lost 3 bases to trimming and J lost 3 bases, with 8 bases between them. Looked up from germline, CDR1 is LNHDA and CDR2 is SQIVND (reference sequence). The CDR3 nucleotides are TGTGCCAGTAGTATTGAAGGTTACACTGAAGCTTTCTTT. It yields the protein CASSIEGYTEAFF.

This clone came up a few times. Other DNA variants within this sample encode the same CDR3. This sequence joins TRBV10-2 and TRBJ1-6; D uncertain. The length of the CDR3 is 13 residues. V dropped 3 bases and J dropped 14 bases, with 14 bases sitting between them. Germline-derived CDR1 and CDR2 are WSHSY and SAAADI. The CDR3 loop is CASSDPTEKSLHF. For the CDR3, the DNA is TGCGCCAGCAGTGACCCAACGGAGAAATCCCTCCACTTT.

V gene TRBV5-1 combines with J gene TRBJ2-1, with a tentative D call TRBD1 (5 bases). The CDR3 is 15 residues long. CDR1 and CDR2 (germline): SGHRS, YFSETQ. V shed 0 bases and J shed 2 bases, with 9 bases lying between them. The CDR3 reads CASSLGQGPYNEQFF. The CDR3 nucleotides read TGCGCCAGCAGCTTGGGGCAGGGCCCCTACAATGAGCAGTTCTTC.

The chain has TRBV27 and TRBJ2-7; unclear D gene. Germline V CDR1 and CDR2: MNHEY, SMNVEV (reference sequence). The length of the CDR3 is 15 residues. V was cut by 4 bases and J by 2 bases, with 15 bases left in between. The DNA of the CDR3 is TGTGCCAGCAGTTCCGCGTGGATTAGAGCCTACGAGCAGTACTTC. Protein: CASSSAWIRAYEQYF.

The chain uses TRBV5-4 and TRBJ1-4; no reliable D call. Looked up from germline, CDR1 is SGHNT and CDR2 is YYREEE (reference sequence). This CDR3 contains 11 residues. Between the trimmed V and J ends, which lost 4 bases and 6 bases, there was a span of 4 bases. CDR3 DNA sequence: TGTGCCAGCAGCAACGATGAAAAACTGTTTTTT. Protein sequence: CASSNDEKLFF.

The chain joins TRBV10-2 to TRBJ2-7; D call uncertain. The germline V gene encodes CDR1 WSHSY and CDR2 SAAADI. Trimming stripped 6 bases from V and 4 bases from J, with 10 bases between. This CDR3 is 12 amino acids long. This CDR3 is CASRVGDYEQYF. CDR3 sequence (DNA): TGCGCCAGCAGGGTTGGGGATTACGAGCAGTACTTC.

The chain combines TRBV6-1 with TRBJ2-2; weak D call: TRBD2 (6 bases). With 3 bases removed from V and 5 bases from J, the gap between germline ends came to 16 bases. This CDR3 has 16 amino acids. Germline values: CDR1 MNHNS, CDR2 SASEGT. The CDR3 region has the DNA TGTGCCAGCAGTGAGTTCCCAGCGGGCATGACCGGGGAGCTGTTTTTT. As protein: CASSEFPAGMTGELFF.

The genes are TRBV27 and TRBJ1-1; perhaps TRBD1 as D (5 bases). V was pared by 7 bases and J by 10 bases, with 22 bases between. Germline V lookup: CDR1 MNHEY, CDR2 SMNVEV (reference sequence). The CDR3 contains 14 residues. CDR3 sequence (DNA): TGTGCCAGCACCCCCCTGGCGGGGCCCGGGGGAGCTTTCTTT. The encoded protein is CASTPLAGPGGAFF.

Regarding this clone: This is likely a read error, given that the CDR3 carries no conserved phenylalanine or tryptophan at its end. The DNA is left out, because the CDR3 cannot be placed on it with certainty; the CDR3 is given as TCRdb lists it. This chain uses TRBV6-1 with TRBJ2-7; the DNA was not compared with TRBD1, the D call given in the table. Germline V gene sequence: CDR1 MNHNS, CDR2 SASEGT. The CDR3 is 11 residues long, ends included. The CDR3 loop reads CASSEVGQGAL.

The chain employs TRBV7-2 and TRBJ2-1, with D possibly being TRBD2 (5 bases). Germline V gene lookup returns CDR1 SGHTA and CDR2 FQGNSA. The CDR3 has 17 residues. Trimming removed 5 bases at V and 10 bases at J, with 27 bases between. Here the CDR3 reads CASSPWELEAPDVEQFF. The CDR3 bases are TGTGCCAGCAGCCCTTGGGAGCTGGAGGCCCCTGACGTCGAGCAGTTCTTC.

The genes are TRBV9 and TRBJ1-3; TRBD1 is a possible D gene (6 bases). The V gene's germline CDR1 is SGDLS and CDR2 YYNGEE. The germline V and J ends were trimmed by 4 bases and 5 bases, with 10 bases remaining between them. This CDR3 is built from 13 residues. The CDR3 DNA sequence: TGTGCCAGCAGCTGGGGACAACGAAACACCATATATTTT. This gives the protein CASSWGQRNTIYF.